Sequencing of this T cell receptor beta chain was carried out in a study of T cells in Graves' hyperthyroidism and ophthalmopathy. Study in general: Sampling of peripheral blood happened at initial diagnosis, prior to any treatment.

Amplified TCR beta CDR3 regions derived from RNA transcripts. The study used the HTBI primer set for a first-round RT-PCR of the TCR CDR3. TCRdb processed the multiplex PCR reads anew with MiXCR; each CDR3 protein has one entry. The sample includes approximately 410,000 distinct CDR3 sequences, 14% to 15% of them seen just once. The CDR3 spans 13 residues. Per germline, CDR1 DFQATT and CDR2 SNEGSKA (reference sequence). V lost 6 bases and J lost 4; bases outside the gene matches: 6. In its sample, this clonotype was seen a few times. The V call is TRBV20-1, the J call TRBJ2-3; 8 nucleotides line up with TRBD2. This sequence was found in a man aged 18 to 35 with Graves' ophthalmopathy. Sequencing was performed on blood. DNA for the CDR3: TGCAGTGCCATAGCGGGGCTCCCAGATACGCAGTATTTT. Translated, it gives CSAIAGLPDTQYF.